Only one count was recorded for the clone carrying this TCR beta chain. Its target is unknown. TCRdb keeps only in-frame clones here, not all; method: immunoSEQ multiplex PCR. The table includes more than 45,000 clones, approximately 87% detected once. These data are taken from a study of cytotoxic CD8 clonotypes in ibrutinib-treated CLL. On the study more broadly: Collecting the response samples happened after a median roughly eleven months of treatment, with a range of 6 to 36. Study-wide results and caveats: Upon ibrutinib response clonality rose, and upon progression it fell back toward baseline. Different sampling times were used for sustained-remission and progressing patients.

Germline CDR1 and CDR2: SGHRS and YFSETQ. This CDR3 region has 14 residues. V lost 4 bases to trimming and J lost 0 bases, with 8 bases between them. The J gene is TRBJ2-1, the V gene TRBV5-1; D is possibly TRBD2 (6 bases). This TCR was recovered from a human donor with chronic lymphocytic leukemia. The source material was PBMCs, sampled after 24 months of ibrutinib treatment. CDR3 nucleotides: TGCGCCAGCAGCAAGACTAGCTCCTACAATGAGCAGTTCTTC. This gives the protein CASSKTSSYNEQFF.